A single count supports the clone carrying this TCR beta chain. Its target is not known. These data come from a study of blood T cells in healthy people across ages. Study results and caveats: Long-lived donors exceeded aged donors in naive CD4+ cells and diversity. Across the age range, TCR beta diversity per million T cells fell in a roughly linear way. Strong correlation existed between TCR beta diversity and naive T cell percentage.

A J-beta primer mix and a sample-barcoded 5' primer were used in a second PCR of about 6 to 12 cycles. TCRdb processed the 5' RACE reads anew with MiXCR; each CDR3 protein has one entry. The repertoire includes 700,000 to 850,000 distinct CDR3 sequences, roughly 34% of them detected once, and 13% sits in the top ten. Sequencing used blood. The receptor's source is a man younger than 35 in good health.

CDR3 residues: CATSREPGGELFF. The CDR3 DNA sequence: TGTGCCACCAGCAGAGAACCTGGAGGGGAGCTGTTTTTT. The chain uses TRBV15 and TRBJ2-2, with D uncertain. Germline CDR1 LNHNV, CDR2 YYDKDF (reference sequence). V was trimmed by 0 bases and J by 8 bases, leaving 7 bases between them. This CDR3 has 13 amino acids.